Included here is one TCR beta chain sequence, with context. The table came from immunoSEQ multiplex PCR; TCRdb's copy has only in-frame clones and leaves some out. The profile covers approximately 150,000 clones, with 90% appearing a single time and approximately 5.9% taken by the ten largest. This sample was taken from a study of T cell responses to AZD1222 COVID-19 vaccine. Sequencing used peripheral blood, obtained 28 days after the second AZD1222 dose. The origin of this receptor is an adult who received the AZD1222 COVID-19 vaccine.

CDR3 sequence: CASSLGVDPDTQYF. The CDR3 DNA reads as TGCGCCAGCAGCTTGGGGGTAGACCCAGATACGCAGTATTTT. The genes are TRBV5-1 and TRBJ2-3; D is unresolved. Germline V gene data show CDR1 as SGHRS and CDR2 as YFSETQ. Trimming stripped 0 bases from V and 4 bases from J, with 9 bases between. The CDR3 contains 14 residues.